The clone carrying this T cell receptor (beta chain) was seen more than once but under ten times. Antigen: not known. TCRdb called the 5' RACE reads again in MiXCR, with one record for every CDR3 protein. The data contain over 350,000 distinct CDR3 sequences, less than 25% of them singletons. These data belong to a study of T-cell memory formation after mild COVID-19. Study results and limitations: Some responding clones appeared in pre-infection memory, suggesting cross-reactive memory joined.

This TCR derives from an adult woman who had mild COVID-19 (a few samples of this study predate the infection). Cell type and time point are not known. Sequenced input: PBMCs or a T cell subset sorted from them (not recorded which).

The CDR3 sequence: CASSIGGNVNEQFF. The CDR3 DNA follows: TGTGCCAGCAGTATTGGCGGGAACGTTAATGAGCAGTTCTTC. This chain links TRBV6-4 with TRBJ2-1; D might be TRBD2 (6 bases). The germline V and J ends were trimmed by 5 bases and 7 bases, with 15 bases remaining between them. CDR3 length: 14 residues. Germline CDR1 is MRHNA and CDR2 is SNTAGT.